This record covers a single T cell receptor (beta chain). Antigen unknown. Compared with germline, one end of the junction differs, possibly owing to a read error. Other DNA sequences in this sample translate to the same CDR3. The source of the sample is a study of cytomegalovirus exposure and HLA in healthy donors. General study findings and limits: Associated with cytomegalovirus, according to the listing, were 150 to 200 TCR beta chains.

The CDR3 has 15 residues. Germline-derived CDR1 and CDR2 are GTSNPN and SVGIG (reference sequence). PCR was performed using 60 Vbeta and 13 Jbeta primers. TCRdb keeps only in-frame clones here, not all; method: immunoSEQ multiplex PCR. Of 110,000 to 150,000 clones in the sample, approximately 82% were seen once. Material: PBMCs. The clonotype was recovered from a woman aged 60-70 years in good health and CMV-seropositive. The gene calls are TRBV30 and TRBJ1-3; D is uncertain. CDR3 in amino acids: CAWSLGGISGNTIYF. For the CDR3, the DNA is TGTGCCTGGAGTCTTGGCGGAATCTCTGGGAACACCATATATTTT.